A single sample is the source of the 4 T cell receptor beta chains below, sequenced in a study of T cell repertoires in ileal Crohn's disease. Some clones are missing from TCRdb's copy, which holds only in-frame ones; the method was immunoSEQ multiplex PCR. Of around 33,000 clones detected, 80% appear once; the ten largest clones hold about 20%. Sequencing was performed on ileal tissue. These receptors were collected from an adult with Crohn's disease.

This chain uses TRBV29-1 with TRBJ2-1; TRBD1 agrees at 8 bases. The V segment lost 6 bases and the J segment 7 bases; nucleotides outside the gene matches: 8. This CDR3 contains 13 residues. CDR1 SQVTM and CDR2 ANQGSEA come from the germline V gene. The CDR3 DNA sequence: TGCAGCGTCAGGGGGCGAGTCCATAATGAGCAGTTCTTC. Translating it yields CSVRGRVHNEQFF.

The chain carries TRBV6-5 and TRBJ1-3; D is undetermined. V shed 7 bases and J shed 0 bases, with 13 bases lying between them. CDR3 length equals 15 residues. Per the germline V gene, CDR1 is MNHEY and CDR2 is SVGAGI. CDR3 protein: CASNKAGSSGNTIYF. CDR3 sequence (DNA): TGTGCCAGCAACAAAGCGGGGAGCTCTGGAAACACCATATATTTT.

This clone was observed a handful of times. The rearrangement links TRBV12-5 to TRBJ2-1; weak D call: TRBD1 (6 bases). The CDR3 has 13 residues. The V gene's germline CDR1 is LGHNT and CDR2 FRNRAP. The V and J ends lost 9 bases and 5 bases respectively, with 14 bases between them. This CDR3 reads CASRRDTNNEQFF. CDR3 DNA sequence: TGTGCTAGCCGCCGGGACACAAACAATGAGCAGTTCTTC.

The chain has TRBV19 and TRBJ2-7; unclear D gene. Trimming removed 2 bases at V and 0 bases at J, with 8 bases between. The CDR3 runs 14 residues. Germline V CDR1 and CDR2: LNHDA, SQIVND (reference sequence). CDR3 sequence reads: CASSISPGSYEQYF. Here the CDR3 DNA reads TGTGCCAGTAGTATATCCCCGGGCTCCTACGAGCAGTACTTC.